This section outlines one T cell receptor beta chain sequence together with its context. Its antigen has not been determined. This entry belongs to a study of diagnostic markers for celiac disease (TCRdb year 2020). Inclusive of the bounding cysteine and phenylalanine, the CDR3 is 13 residues long. Only the protein is on record. As encoded in the germline V gene, CDR1 is MDHEN while CDR2 is SYDVKM. The run used an Illumina MiSeq. TCRdb reprocessed the sequencing reads and holds a single record per CDR3 protein sequence, with no DNA. For this sample, the table gives over a thousand distinct CDR3 sequences. The ten largest account for 13% to 15% of the sample.

This TCR was recovered from a human donor. The rearranged segments are TRBV28 and TRBJ2-5; no DNA is available, so the TRBD1 call from TCRdb remains unchecked. Sequenced: either unsorted cells or a sorted T cell fraction (not recorded which). The CDR3: CASSTGGKETQYF.